A selection of T cell receptor beta chains follows, all from one sample in a study of shared T cell receptors in the human thymus. Repertoires were generated with immunoSEQ multiplex PCR, while TCRdb's copy carries only in-frame clones and drops some. This table holds roughly 710,000 clones, approximately 85% found once. The sample also formed part of further work on human thymus T cells.

Sequenced material: thymocytes. The receptors come from a girl under three years old with a congenital heart defect. Each CDR3 is given without its conserved first and last residue.

J gene: TRBJ1-3
CDR3 length: 14
V gene: TRBV10-1
CDR3 protein: ASPRTEGLGGNTIY

J gene: TRBJ1-2
CDR3 length: 12
V gene: TRBV5-1
CDR3 protein: ASSPRAGGYGYT

J gene: TRBJ2-3
CDR3 length: 10
V gene: TRBV29-1
CDR3 protein: SVEGDRGTQY

J gene: TRBJ1-2
CDR3 length: 13
V gene: TRBV6-6
CDR3 protein: ASSLNRDRGGGYT

J gene: TRBJ2-7
CDR3 length: 12
V gene: TRBV27
CDR3 protein: ASRGGTLTYEQY

J gene: TRBJ2-7
CDR3 length: 12
V gene: TRBV19
CDR3 protein: ASSGRGQNYEQY

J gene: TRBJ1-3
CDR3 length: 12
V gene: TRBV7-9
CDR3 protein: ASSRRGTGNTIY

J gene: TRBJ1-1
CDR3 length: 12
V gene: TRBV9
CDR3 protein: ASSPQGGLTEAF

J gene: TRBJ1-2
CDR3 length: 16
V gene: TRBV12-5
CDR3 protein: ASGLVPIDRLKAYGYT

J gene: TRBJ1-5
CDR3 length: 11
V gene: TRBV18
CDR3 protein: ASSPISNQPQH

J gene: TRBJ2-7
CDR3 length: 12
V gene: TRBV11-2
CDR3 protein: ASSAGLSLYEQY

J gene: TRBJ1-6
CDR3 length: 14
V gene: TRBV27
CDR3 protein: ASSGDRGSPLPPLH

J gene: TRBJ2-7
CDR3 length: 16
V gene: TRBV25-1
CDR3 protein: ASSHLNGTSGASMGQY

J gene: TRBJ2-2
CDR3 length: 13
V gene: TRBV9
CDR3 protein: ASSAWGPYTGELF

J gene: TRBJ1-6
CDR3 length: 16
V gene: TRBV5-1
CDR3 protein: ASSLASTGVSYNSPLH

J gene: TRBJ2-1
CDR3 length: 11
V gene: TRBV4-3
CDR3 protein: ASGQRSYNEQF

J gene: TRBJ1-2
CDR3 length: 12
V gene: TRBV4-2
CDR3 protein: ASSQGQGYGGYT

J gene: TRBJ1-2
CDR3 length: 13
V gene: TRBV4-1
CDR3 protein: ASSQEAGRNYGYT

J gene: TRBJ1-4
CDR3 length: 13
V gene: TRBV7-9
CDR3 protein: ASSLEPGHLEKLF

J gene: TRBJ2-3
CDR3 length: 14
V gene: TRBV15
CDR3 protein: ATSRRASLGTDTQY

J gene: TRBJ1-1
CDR3 length: 11
V gene: TRBV28
CDR3 protein: ASRADRETEAF

J gene: TRBJ2-1
CDR3 length: 14
V gene: TRBV10-3
CDR3 protein: AISWTSGGPYNEQF

J gene: TRBJ1-1
CDR3 length: 13
V gene: TRBV28
CDR3 protein: ASSRDRPRGTEAF

J gene: TRBJ2-3
CDR3 length: 15
V gene: TRBV5-1
CDR3 protein: ASSGTAGGIRTDTQY

J gene: TRBJ1-2
CDR3 length: 14
V gene: TRBV4-2
CDR3 protein: ASSQDHGGTVYGYT

J gene: TRBJ1-4
CDR3 length: 8
V gene: TRBV28
CDR3 protein: ASSKEKLF

J gene: TRBJ2-5
CDR3 length: 14
V gene: TRBV13
CDR3 protein: ASSLAPGKKVETQY

J gene: TRBJ2-7
CDR3 length: 13
V gene: TRBV6-6
CDR3 protein: ASSYAQGASYEQY

J gene: TRBJ1-1
CDR3 length: 11
V gene: TRBV19
CDR3 protein: ASRTGLNTEAF

J gene: TRBJ1-2
CDR3 length: 17
V gene: TRBV4-3
CDR3 protein: ASSQDRPGGPPYNYGYT

J gene: TRBJ2-5
CDR3 length: 13
V gene: TRBV28
CDR3 protein: ASSRTGEGQETQY

J gene: TRBJ1-2
CDR3 length: 10
V gene: TRBV6-5
CDR3 protein: ASSGVGYGYT

J gene: TRBJ2-1
CDR3 length: 12
V gene: TRBV5-1
CDR3 protein: ASSLVPGYNEQF

J gene: TRBJ2-3
CDR3 length: 12
V gene: TRBV13
CDR3 protein: ASSSGLSTDTQY

J gene: TRBJ2-3
CDR3 length: 12
V gene: TRBV10-1
CDR3 protein: ASSDGQGTDTQY

J gene: TRBJ2-3
CDR3 length: 15
V gene: TRBV5-1
CDR3 protein: ASSWLERGTSTDTQY

J gene: TRBJ1-2
CDR3 length: 14
V gene: TRBV14
CDR3 protein: ASSQVGQYRNYGYT

J gene: TRBJ1-6
CDR3 length: 13
V gene: TRBV7-9
CDR3 protein: ASSLVGQGNSPLH

J gene: TRBJ1-2
CDR3 length: 19
V gene: TRBV19
CDR3 protein: ASSIESRAYYSRISNYGYT

J gene: TRBJ2-5
CDR3 length: 12
V gene: TRBV30
CDR3 protein: AWSRGRGEETQY

J gene: TRBJ1-5
CDR3 length: 10
V gene: TRBV4-1
CDR3 protein: ASSSADQPQH

J gene: TRBJ1-4
CDR3 length: 12
V gene: TRBV27
CDR3 protein: ASRSQWLNEKLF

J gene: -
CDR3 length: 14
V gene: TRBV6-5
CDR3 protein: ASSYLKGTGTYEQY

J gene: TRBJ2-3
CDR3 length: 12
V gene: TRBV7-3
CDR3 protein: ASSLKTGADTQY